The 4 T cell receptor beta chains given below trace back to one sample, sequenced in a study of blood T cell repertoires in COVID-19. Libraries were prepared by immunoSEQ multiplex PCR; TCRdb keeps only in-frame clonotypes and omits some of them. This table holds 230,000 or so clones, roughly 80% found once. Sequences were obtained from peripheral blood. Receptor source: a human donor in a cohort sampled during active COVID-19.

This clone was seen only a few times. The genes are TRBV11-2 and TRBJ1-2; possibly TRBD1 for D (6 bases). Trimming removed 1 base from V and 3 bases from J, with 6 bases in between. The CDR3 totals 13 residues. Germline V gene sequence: CDR1 SGHAT, CDR2 FQNNGV. The CDR3 DNA sequence: TGTGCCAGCAGCTTAGCAGGGGACTATGGCTACACCTTC. It specifies CASSLAGDYGYTF.

The chain employs TRBV9 and TRBJ1-2; the match to TRBD1 covers 8 bases. CDR3 length: 14 amino acids. The J segment lost 4 bases and the V segment lost 2 bases, leaving 4 bases of the junction unmatched. Per germline, CDR1 SGDLS and CDR2 YYNGEE. DNA for the CDR3: TGTGCCAGCAGCGTCCCGGGACAGGTCTATGGCTACACCTTC. Amino acid sequence: CASSVPGQVYGYTF.

The chain couples TRBV5-8 to TRBJ1-1, with 7 bases lining up with TRBD1. CDR1 and CDR2 (germline): SGHTS, YDEGEE. The CDR3 extends over 15 amino acids. The V segment lost 2 bases and the J segment 11 bases; nucleotides outside the gene matches: 15. The DNA for the CDR3 is TGTGCCAGCAGCTTCGACGGGACAGCGGATTCAAGGGCTTTCTTT. Protein product: CASSFDGTADSRAFF.

The chain carries TRBV27 and TRBJ2-3; TRBD1 matches 9 bases. The CDR3 is 16 residues long. V shed 2 bases and J 2 bases; nucleotides not matched to a gene: 5. CDR1 is MNHEY and CDR2 is SMNVEV in the germline V gene (reference sequence). As DNA, the CDR3 is TGTGCCAGCAGTTTAGGGACAGGGACCAACACAGATACGCAGTATTTT. The encoded protein is CASSLGTGTNTDTQYF.